The entry below gives a single T cell receptor beta chain sequence along with its context. This entry belongs to a study of graft-versus-host responses after intestinal transplantation. Overall study: Every recipient had anti-thymocyte globulin induction and 2 to 4 years of tacrolimus plus steroids.

The CDR3 has 15 amino acids. The J segment lost 4 bases and the V segment lost 2 bases, leaving 6 bases of the junction unmatched. Germline CDR1 WSHSY, CDR2 SAAADI. Here immunoSEQ multiplex PCR was the method, and the copy in TCRdb shows in-frame clones only, minus some. The sample records approximately 4,300 clones, under 25% being singletons. V usage is TRBV10-2 and J usage is TRBJ2-3; TRBD2 aligns across 7 bases. Sequences were derived from alloreactive CD4+ T cells from a mixed lymphocyte reaction culture, sampled before transplantation. The sample's subset: CFSE-low proliferating T cells sorted from roughly six-day pre-transplant mixed lymphocyte reaction (GvH or HvG direction). This TCR derives from a human patient who was an organ donor for intestinal transplantation. The CDR3 DNA is TGCGCCAGCAGTGAGCGGGGGGATTCACCAGATACGCAGTATTTT. Translated, it gives CASSERGDSPDTQYF.